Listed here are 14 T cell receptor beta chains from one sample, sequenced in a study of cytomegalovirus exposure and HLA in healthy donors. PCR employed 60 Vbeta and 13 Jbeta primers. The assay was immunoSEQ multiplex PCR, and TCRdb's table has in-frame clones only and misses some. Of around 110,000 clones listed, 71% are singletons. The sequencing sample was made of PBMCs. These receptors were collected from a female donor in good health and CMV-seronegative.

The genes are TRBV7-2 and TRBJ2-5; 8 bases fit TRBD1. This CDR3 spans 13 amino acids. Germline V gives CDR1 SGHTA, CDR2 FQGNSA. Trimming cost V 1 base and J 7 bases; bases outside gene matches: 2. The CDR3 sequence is CASSLEQGVTQYF. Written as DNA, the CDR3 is TGTGCCAGCAGCTTAGAACAGGGGGTGACCCAGTACTTC.

The CDR3 loop reads CASYRDGRGAFF. In nucleotides, the CDR3 is TGTGCTAGTTATAGGGACGGGAGGGGAGCTTTCTTT. This chain links TRBV12-5 with TRBJ1-1, with D tentatively TRBD1 (5 bases). The V gene's germline CDR1 is LGHNT and CDR2 FRNRAP. V was clipped by 8 bases and J by 10 bases, with 17 bases between them. This CDR3 comprises 12 residues.

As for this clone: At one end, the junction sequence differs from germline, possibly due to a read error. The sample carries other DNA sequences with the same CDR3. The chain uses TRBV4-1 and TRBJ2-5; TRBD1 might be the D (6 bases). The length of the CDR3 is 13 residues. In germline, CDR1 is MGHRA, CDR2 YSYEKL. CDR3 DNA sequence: TGCGCCAGCAGCCATGACAGGCAGGAGACTCAGTACTTC. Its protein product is CASSHDRQETQYF.

The CDR3 DNA is TGTGCCAGCAGTTTCCCGCTAGCGTCGACCTACGAGCAGTACTTC. Amino acid sequence: CASSFPLASTYEQYF. V gene TRBV28 combines with J gene TRBJ2-7; TRBD2 might be the D (6 bases). V dropped 3 bases and J dropped 2 bases, with 14 bases sitting between them. The germline gives CDR1 MDHEN, CDR2 SYDVKM. The CDR3 totals 15 residues.

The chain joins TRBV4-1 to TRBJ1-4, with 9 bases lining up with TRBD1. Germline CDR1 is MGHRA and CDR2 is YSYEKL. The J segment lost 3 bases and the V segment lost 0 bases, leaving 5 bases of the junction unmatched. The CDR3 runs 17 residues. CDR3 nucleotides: TGCGCCAGCAGCCAAGACCGGGACAGGGTGGCTAATGAAAAACTGTTTTTT. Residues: CASSQDRDRVANEKLFF.

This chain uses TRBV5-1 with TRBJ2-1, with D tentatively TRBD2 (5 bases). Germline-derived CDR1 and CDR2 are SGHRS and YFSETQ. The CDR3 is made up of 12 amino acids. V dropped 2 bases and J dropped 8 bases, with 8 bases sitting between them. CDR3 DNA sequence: TGCGCCAGCAGCTTACCTAGCCATGAGCAGTTCTTC. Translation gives CASSLPSHEQFF.

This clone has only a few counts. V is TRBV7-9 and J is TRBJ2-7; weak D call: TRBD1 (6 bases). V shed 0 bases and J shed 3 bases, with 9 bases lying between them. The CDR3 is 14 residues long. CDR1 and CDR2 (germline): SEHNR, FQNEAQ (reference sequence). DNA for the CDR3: TGTGCCAGCAGCTTAGCATCGGACAGCTACGAGCAGTACTTC. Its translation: CASSLASDSYEQYF. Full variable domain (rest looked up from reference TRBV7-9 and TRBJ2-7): DTGVSQNPRHKITKRGQNVTFRCDPISEHNRLYWYRQTLGQGPEFLTYFQNEAQLEKSRLLSDRFSAERPKGSFSTLEIQRTEQGDSAMYLCASSLASDSYEQYFGPGTRLTVT.

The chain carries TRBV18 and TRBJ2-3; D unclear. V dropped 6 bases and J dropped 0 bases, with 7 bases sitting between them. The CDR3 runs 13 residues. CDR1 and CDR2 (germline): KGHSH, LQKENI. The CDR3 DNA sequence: TGTGCCAGCTCCGCTACTAGCACAGATACGCAGTATTTT. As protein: CASSATSTDTQYF. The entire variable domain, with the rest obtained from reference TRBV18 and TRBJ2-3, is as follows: NAGVMQNPRHLVRRRGQEARLRCSPMKGHSHVYWYRQLPEEGLKFMVYLQKENIIDESGMPKERFSAEFPKEGPSILRIQQVVRGDSAAYFCASSATSTDTQYFGPGTRLTVL.

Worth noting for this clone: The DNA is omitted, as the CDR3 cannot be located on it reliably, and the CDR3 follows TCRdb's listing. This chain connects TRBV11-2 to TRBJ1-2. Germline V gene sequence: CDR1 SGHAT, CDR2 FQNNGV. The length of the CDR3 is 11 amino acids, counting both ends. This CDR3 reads CASSSWAEGNF.

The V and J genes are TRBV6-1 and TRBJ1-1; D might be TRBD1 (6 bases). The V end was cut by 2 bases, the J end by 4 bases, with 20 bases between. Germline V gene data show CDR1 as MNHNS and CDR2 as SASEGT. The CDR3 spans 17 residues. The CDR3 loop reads CASSEFVRPDSFTEAFF. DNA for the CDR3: TGTGCCAGCAGTGAATTTGTGAGGCCGGACAGTTTCACTGAAGCTTTCTTT.

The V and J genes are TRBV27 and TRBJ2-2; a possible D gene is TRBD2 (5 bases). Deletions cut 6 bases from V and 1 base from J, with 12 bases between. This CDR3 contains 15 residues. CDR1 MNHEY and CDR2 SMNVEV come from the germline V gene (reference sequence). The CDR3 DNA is TGTGCCAGCAGAAAAAACGGACTGAACACCGGGGAGCTGTTTTTT. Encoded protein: CASRKNGLNTGELFF.

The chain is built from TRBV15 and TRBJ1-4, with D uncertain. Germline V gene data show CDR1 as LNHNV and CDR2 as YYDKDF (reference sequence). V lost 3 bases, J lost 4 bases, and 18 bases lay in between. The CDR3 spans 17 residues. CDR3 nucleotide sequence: TGTGCCACCAGCAGGGGTTACCCGGGAACCTATAATGAAAAACTGTTTTTT. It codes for CATSRGYPGTYNEKLFF. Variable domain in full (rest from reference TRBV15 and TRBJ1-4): DAMVIQNPRYQVTQFGKPVTLSCSQTLNHNVMYWYQQKSSQAPKLLFHYYDKDFNNEADTPDNFQSRRPNTSFCFLDIRSPGLGDTAMYLCATSRGYPGTYNEKLFFGSGTQLSVL.

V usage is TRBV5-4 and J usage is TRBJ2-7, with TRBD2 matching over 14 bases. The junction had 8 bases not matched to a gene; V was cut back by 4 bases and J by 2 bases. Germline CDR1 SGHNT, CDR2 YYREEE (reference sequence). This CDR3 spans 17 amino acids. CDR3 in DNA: TGTGCCAGCAGCGTAGGACTAGCGGGAGGCTTTACCTACGAGCAGTACTTC. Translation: CASSVGLAGGFTYEQYF. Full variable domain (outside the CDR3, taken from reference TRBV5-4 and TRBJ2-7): ETGVTQSPTHLIKTRGQQVTLRCSSQSGHNTVSWYQQALGQGPQFIFQYYREEENGRGNFPPRFSGLQFPNYSSELNVNALELDDSALYLCASSVGLAGGFTYEQYFGPGTRLTVT.

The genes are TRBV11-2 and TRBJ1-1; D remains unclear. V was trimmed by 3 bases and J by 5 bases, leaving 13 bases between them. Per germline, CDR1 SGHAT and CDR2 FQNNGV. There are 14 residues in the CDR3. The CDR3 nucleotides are TGTGCCAGCAGCTTGTCCCCTTCGGGGACTGAAGCTTTCTTT. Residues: CASSLSPSGTEAFF.